Following are 9 T cell receptor beta chains from one sample sequenced in a study of patients and donors after allogeneic stem cell transplantation. Using its own MiXCR run on the RT-PCR reads, TCRdb lists one record per CDR3 protein. The table shows roughly 940,000 distinct CDR3 sequences, with roughly 18% occurring only once. Source material: blood, either unsorted or a sorted T cell fraction (not recorded which). Every receptor here comes from a human donor who was either an allogeneic HSCT recipient or a stem cell or donor lymphocyte infusion donor (not recorded which). It is not recorded whose cells these are; they may come from a transplant donor.

This clonotype was seen many times. Its ends do not fully match the called genes, so a read error is possible. The rearrangement joins TRBV5-1 to TRBJ1-1, with no clear D. The CDR3 loop spans 14 amino acids. CDR1 SGHRS and CDR2 YFSETQ come from the germline V gene. CDR3 region: CASSLLRGNTEAFF. CDR3 DNA: TGTGCCAGCAGTCTACTACGGGGAAACACTGAAGCTTTCTTT. Variable domain in full (rest from reference TRBV5-1 and TRBJ1-1): KAGVTQTPRYLIKTRGQQVTLSCSPISGHRSVSWYQQTPGQGLQFLFEYFSETQRNKGNFPGRFSGRQFSNSRSEMNVSTLELGDSALYLCASSLLRGNTEAFFGQGTRLTVV.

This clonotype was counted a few times. This rearrangement joins TRBV27 to TRBJ2-7; D gene ambiguous. Deletions cut 8 bases from V and 3 bases from J, with 14 bases between. From germline, CDR1 is MNHEY and CDR2 SMNVEV (reference sequence). The CDR3 spans 13 residues. The CDR3 here is CASFGQGYYEQYF. The CDR3 nucleotides read TGTGCCAGCTTTGGGCAAGGATACTACGAGCAGTACTTC.

The gene calls are TRBV5-1 and TRBJ2-3; 7 bases are shared with TRBD2. The CDR3 consists of 16 residues. V was clipped by 3 bases and J by 2 bases; unmatched bases: 9. Germline V gene data show CDR1 as SGHRS and CDR2 as YFSETQ. CDR3 in DNA: TGCGCCAGCAGCTGGGGGAAGGGGACTAACACAGATACGCAGTATTTT. This codes for CASSWGKGTNTDTQYF.

This clonotype was picked up many times. The chain links TRBV20-1 to TRBJ2-2; D is tentatively TRBD1 or TRBD2 (6 bases each). The germline V gene encodes CDR1 DFQATT and CDR2 SNEGSKA (reference sequence). This CDR3 is built from 12 residues. The V end was cut by 7 bases, the J end by 4 bases, with 10 bases between. The CDR3 DNA reads as TGCAGTGGAGGGGGGAGCACCGGGGAGCTGTTTTTT. Translation gives CSGGGSTGELFF.

V gene TRBV11-1 combines with J gene TRBJ1-2; TRBD1 matches at 8 bases. The CDR3 length is 18 residues. Germline CDR1 SGHAT, CDR2 FQDESV (reference sequence). J gave up 2 bases and V 5 bases, and 16 bases lay outside the gene matches. CDR3 nucleotides: TGTGCCAGCAGCCTTTCACCTCCGGGGACAGGACAAAACTATGGCTACACCTTC. The encoded protein is CASSLSPPGTGQNYGYTF.

This clonotype was observed many times. This rearrangement joins TRBV5-1 to TRBJ2-7; D ambiguous. From germline, CDR1 is SGHRS and CDR2 YFSETQ. CDR3 length equals 14 residues. Trimming removed 2 bases from V and 0 bases from J, with 9 bases in between. The CDR3 sequence is CASSLLGPSYEQYF. The CDR3 DNA sequence: TGCGCCAGCAGCTTATTAGGGCCCTCCTACGAGCAGTACTTC.

This clonotype was found many times. The rearrangement uses TRBV5-1 and TRBJ2-1, with 8 bases that match TRBD2. CDR1 and CDR2 (germline): SGHRS, YFSETQ. The CDR3 has 15 residues. V gave up 3 bases and J gave up 7 bases; unmatched junction bases: 9. CDR3 sequence reads: CASSSVREGLNEQFF. CDR3 DNA: TGCGCCAGCAGCTCGGTCCGGGAGGGCCTTAATGAGCAGTTCTTC.

The rearrangement links TRBV13 to TRBJ2-2, with a tentative D call TRBD1 (5 bases). Germline values: CDR1 PRHDT, CDR2 FYEKMQ (reference sequence). This CDR3 contains 14 residues. The germline V and J ends were trimmed by 3 bases and 6 bases, with 11 bases remaining between them. The CDR3 DNA reads as TGTGCCAGCAGCTTCGGCAGGGCGGCCGGGGAGCTGTTTTTT. Amino acid sequence: CASSFGRAAGELFF.

This clonotype came up a few times. This rearrangement joins TRBV6-5 to TRBJ1-5, with a weak D call TRBD1 (5 bases). The CDR3 length is 17 residues. V lost 0 bases and J 7 bases, leaving 19 bases between the germline ends. Germline V gene sequence: CDR1 MNHEY, CDR2 SVGAGI. CDR3 loop: CASSYSEGRAKGQPQHF. The DNA for the CDR3 is TGTGCCAGCAGTTACTCTGAGGGACGGGCTAAAGGGCAGCCCCAGCATTTT.